This T cell receptor (beta chain) was identified in a study of cytomegalovirus exposure and HLA in healthy donors. Amplification used 60 Vbeta primers and 13 Jbeta primers. Clones were read by immunoSEQ multiplex PCR, and TCRdb kept only the in-frame ones, dropping some. The repertoire holds 90,000 to 100,000 clones, with under 80% as singletons. The CDR3 has 21 residues. The junction had 20 bases not matched to a gene; V was cut back by 3 bases and J by 3 bases. Germline assignment: CDR1 SSHAT and CDR2 FNYEAQ (reference sequence). The chain joins TRBV7-7 to TRBJ2-1; 10 positions agree with TRBD2. Input material: PBMCs. The source is a man aged 40-49 years in good health and CMV-seronegative. The CDR3 coding sequence is TGTGCCAGCAGCTTCCAACCCACTAGCGGGGTAGGAGGTAGTCTCTACAATGAGCAGTTCTTC. Its protein is CASSFQPTSGVGGSLYNEQFF.